This is a list of T cell receptor beta chains from one sample in a study of blood T cells in healthy people across ages. TCRdb redid the calling of the 5' RACE reads with MiXCR, one entry per CDR3 protein. The sample contains under 700,000 distinct CDR3 sequences, around 24% of which appear only once. These same data were also listed under a study on T cells of mothers and their children.

The material sequenced was blood. The receptors shown here come from a boy younger than 18 in good health. Each CDR3 is given with its conserved first and last residue. The order of the fields is V gene, CDR3 protein.

TRBV12-3/TRBV12-4 CASSLAGVSGEQFF
TRBV5-1 CASSPEDYPTGDEQYF
TRBV12-3/TRBV12-4 CASSTLEGEQFF
TRBV7-9 CASSLSQVIDTQYF
TRBV15 CATSNLAGDPYEQYF
TRBV20-1 CSAREIRGNQPQHF
TRBV18 CASSPPGTPNQPQHF
TRBV4-1 CAGSNGLEQYF
TRBV4-3 CASSPQTGDTGELFF
TRBV6-5 CASRPDMTNTEAFF
TRBV27 CASSLNEGAFNEQFF
TRBV6-2/TRBV6-3 CASSYWEIDEQFF
TRBV3-1 CASSQRGTGGEQFF
TRBV5-1 CASSPETAASYNEQFF
TRBV29-1 CSVGGSNQPQHF
TRBV12-3/TRBV12-4 CASSFRGLAVPYRNGQFF
TRBV12-3/TRBV12-4 CASTRQTIMNTEAFF
TRBV12-3/TRBV12-4 CASSFLVRWGQDPYSEQFF
TRBV27 CASSLSNSGEQFF
TRBV3-1 CASSQRTGDAEAFF
TRBV11-2 CASSLDVGGSDEQFF
TRBV27 CASSLRTRGGPNEQFF
TRBV9 CASSVEAAHYGYTF
TRBV30 CAWSVGQYEQYF
TRBV12-3/TRBV12-4 CASSSPWTGTYEQYF
TRBV13 CASTLGGVEAFF
TRBV4-1 CASSQEGGLSTNYGYTF
TRBV19 CASGPARENEKLFF
TRBV25-1 CASRGQGFTGELFF
TRBV3-1 CASSHPTSGIYEQYF
TRBV5-1 CASSPRPATSGYEQYF